The T cell receptor beta chain under discussion was sequenced for a study of identical twins. Study-level results: Out-of-frame alpha sequences common to twins exhibited a surplus of low generation probability.

The V end lost 1 base, the J end lost 6 bases, and 12 bases lay between the germline ends. Germline lookup yields CDR1 MGHRA and CDR2 YSYEKL. The CDR3 is made up of 15 amino acids. To note about this clonotype: The antigen is not known.

MiXCR, run by TCRdb on the 5' RACE reads, gives a single entry per CDR3 protein. Found here are 250,000 to 300,000 distinct CDR3 sequences, over 8.5% of them singletons; the top ten hold around 7.1%. The same specimen was also included in a second study, on yellow fever vaccine responses in identical twins.

The chain employs TRBV4-1 and TRBJ2-2; D remains ambiguous. The clonotype comes from a woman aged 18-29 years in good health. Material for sequencing was CD8+ T cells sorted from blood. CDR3 nucleotides: TGCGCCAGCAGCCAAGTAGATGGCTCCGCCGGGGAGCTGTTTTTT. It codes for CASSQVDGSAGELFF.